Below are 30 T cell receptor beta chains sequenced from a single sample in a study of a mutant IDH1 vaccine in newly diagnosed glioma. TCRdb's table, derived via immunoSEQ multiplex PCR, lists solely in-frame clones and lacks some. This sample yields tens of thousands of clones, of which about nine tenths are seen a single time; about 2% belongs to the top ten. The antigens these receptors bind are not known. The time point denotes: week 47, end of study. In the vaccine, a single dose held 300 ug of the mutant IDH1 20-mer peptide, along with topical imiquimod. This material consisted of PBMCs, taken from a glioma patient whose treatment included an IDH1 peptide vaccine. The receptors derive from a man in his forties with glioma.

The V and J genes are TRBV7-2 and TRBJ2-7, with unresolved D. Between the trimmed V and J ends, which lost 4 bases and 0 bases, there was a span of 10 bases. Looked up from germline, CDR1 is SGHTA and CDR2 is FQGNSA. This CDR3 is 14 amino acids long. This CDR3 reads CASSSPGSSYEQYF. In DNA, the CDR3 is TGTGCCAGCAGCTCCCCCGGTTCCTCCTACGAGCAGTACTTC.

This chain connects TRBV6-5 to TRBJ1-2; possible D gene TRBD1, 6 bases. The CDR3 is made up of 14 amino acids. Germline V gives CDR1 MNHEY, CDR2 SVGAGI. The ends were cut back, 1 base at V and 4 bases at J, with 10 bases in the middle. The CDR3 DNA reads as TGTGCCAGCAGTTACTGGTCGGGGGCCTATGGCTACACCTTC. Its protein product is CASSYWSGAYGYTF.

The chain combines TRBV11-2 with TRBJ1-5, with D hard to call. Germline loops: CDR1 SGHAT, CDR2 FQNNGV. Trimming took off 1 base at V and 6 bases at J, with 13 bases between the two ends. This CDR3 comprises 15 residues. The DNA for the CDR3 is TGTGCCAGCAGCTTAGTAACTAGGGCCAGTCAGCCCCAGCATTTT. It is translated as CASSLVTRASQPQHF. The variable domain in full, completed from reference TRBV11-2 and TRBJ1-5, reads EAGVAQSPRYKIIEKRQSVAFWCNPISGHATLYWYQQILGQGPKLLIQFQNNGVVDDSQLPKDRFSAERLKGVDSTLKIQPAKLEDSAVYLCASSLVTRASQPQHFGDGTRLSIL.

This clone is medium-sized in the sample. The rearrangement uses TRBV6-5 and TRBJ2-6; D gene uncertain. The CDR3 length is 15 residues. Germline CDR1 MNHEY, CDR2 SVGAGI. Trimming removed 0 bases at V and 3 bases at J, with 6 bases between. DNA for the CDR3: TGTGCCAGCAGTTACTCGCTAGATGGGGCCAACGTCCTGACTTTC. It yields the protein CASSYSLDGANVLTF.

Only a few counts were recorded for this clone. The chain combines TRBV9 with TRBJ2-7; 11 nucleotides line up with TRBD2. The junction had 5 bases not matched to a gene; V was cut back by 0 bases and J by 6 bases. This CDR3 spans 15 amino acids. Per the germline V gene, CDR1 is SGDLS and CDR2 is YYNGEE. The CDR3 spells CASSVGGLAEVEQYF. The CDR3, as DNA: TGTGCCAGCAGCGTAGGGGGACTAGCGGAGGTCGAGCAGTACTTC.

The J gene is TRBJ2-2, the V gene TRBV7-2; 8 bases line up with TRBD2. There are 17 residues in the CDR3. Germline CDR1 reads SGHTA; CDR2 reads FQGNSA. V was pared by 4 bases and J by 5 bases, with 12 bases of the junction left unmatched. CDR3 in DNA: TGTGCCAGCAGCTACACTGGAGCGGGAGCACGAACCGGGGAGCTGTTTTTT. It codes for CASSYTGAGARTGELFF.

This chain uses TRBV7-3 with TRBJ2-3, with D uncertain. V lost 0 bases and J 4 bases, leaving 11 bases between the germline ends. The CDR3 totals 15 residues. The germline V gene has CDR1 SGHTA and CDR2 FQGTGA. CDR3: CASSLTRRMSDTQYF. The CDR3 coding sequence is TGTGCCAGCAGCTTAACACGCCGGATGTCAGATACGCAGTATTTT.

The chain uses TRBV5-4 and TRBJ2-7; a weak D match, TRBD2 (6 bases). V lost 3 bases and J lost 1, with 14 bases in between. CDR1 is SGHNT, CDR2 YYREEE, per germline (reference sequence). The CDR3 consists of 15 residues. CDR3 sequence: CASSSPGGASYEQYF. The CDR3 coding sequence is TGTGCCAGCAGCTCCCCCGGAGGGGCATCCTACGAGCAGTACTTC.

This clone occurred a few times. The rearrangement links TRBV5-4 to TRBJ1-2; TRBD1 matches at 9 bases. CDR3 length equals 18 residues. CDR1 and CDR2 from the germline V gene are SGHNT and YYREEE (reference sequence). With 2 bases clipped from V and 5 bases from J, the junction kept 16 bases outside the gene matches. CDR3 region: CASSLNIHRDRVGYGYTF. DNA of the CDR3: TGTGCCAGCAGCTTAAACATACACCGGGACAGGGTTGGGTATGGCTACACCTTC.

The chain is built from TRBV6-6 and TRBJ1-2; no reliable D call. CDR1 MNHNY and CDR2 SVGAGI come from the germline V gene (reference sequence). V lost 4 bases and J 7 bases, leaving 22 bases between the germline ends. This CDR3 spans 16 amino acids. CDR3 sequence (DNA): TGTGCCAGCAGTTTCCGTCCCGATCACTTCCTCGGTGGCTACACCTTC. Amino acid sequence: CASSFRPDHFLGGYTF.

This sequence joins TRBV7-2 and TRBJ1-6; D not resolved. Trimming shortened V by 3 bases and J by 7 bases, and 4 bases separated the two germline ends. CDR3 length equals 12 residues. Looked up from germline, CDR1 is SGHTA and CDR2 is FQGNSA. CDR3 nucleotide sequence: TGTGCCAGCAGCTTCAAAAATTCACCCCTCCACTTT. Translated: CASSFKNSPLHF.

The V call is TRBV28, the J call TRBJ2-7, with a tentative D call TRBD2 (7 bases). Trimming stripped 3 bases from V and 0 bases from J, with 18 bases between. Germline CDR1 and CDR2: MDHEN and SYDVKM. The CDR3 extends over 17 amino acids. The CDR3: CASSFIVAGAASYEQYF. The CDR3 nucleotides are TGTGCCAGCAGTTTTATCGTGGCGGGGGCAGCCTCCTACGAGCAGTACTTC. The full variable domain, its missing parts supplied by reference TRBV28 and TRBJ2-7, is DVKVTQSSRYLVKRTGEKVFLECVQDMDHENMFWYRQDPGLGLRLIYFSYDVKMKEKGDIPEGYSVSREKKERFSLILESASTNQTSMYLCASSFIVAGAASYEQYFGPGTRLTVT.

Written as DNA, the CDR3 is TGCGCCAGCAGCTACCAGAGGGGTTCCTACGAGCAGTACTTC. Translation gives CASSYQRGSYEQYF. This rearrangement joins TRBV4-3 to TRBJ2-7; the D call may be TRBD1 or TRBD2 (5 bases each). The CDR3 extends over 14 amino acids. V lost 5 bases and J lost 1, with 12 bases in between. Germline values: CDR1 LGHNA, CDR2 YSLEER.

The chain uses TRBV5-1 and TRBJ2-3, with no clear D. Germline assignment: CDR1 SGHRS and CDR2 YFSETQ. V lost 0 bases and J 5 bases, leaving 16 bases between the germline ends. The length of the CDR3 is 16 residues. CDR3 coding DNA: TGCGCCAGCAGCTTGGCGGCAGGTTGGAGAGGAGATACGCAGTATTTT. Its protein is CASSLAAGWRGDTQYF.

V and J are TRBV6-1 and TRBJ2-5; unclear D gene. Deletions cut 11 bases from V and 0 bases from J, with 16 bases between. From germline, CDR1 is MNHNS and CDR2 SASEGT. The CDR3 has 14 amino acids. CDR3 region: CAGERSSNQETQYF. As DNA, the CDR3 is TGTGCCGGAGAGAGATCCAGCAACCAAGAGACCCAGTACTTC.

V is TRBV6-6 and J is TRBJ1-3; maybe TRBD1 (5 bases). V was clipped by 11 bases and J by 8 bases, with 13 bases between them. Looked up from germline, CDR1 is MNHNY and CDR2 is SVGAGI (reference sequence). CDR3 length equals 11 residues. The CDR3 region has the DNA TGTGCCGTAGGCGGGGGGTACACCATATATTTT. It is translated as CAVGGGYTIYF.

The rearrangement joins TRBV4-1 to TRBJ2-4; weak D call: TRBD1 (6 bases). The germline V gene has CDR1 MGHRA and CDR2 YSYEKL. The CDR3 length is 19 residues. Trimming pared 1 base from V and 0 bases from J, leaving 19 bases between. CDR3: CASSQGGFRGGLAKNIQYF. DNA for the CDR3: TGCGCCAGCAGCCAAGGGGGGTTCAGGGGTGGGCTAGCCAAAAACATTCAGTACTTC.

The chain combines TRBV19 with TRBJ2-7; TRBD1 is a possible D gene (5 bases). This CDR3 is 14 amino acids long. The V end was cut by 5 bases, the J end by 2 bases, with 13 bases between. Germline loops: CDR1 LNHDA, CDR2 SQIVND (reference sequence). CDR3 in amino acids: CASSARQFAYEQYF. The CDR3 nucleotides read TGTGCCAGTAGTGCCCGACAGTTTGCCTACGAGCAGTACTTC.

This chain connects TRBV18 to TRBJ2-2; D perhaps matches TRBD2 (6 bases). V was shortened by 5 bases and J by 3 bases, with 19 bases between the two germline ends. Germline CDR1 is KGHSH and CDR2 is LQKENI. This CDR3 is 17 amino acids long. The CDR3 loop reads CASSDTGLGGDTGELFF. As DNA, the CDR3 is TGTGCCAGCTCAGACACAGGCCTCGGAGGGGACACCGGGGAGCTGTTTTTT.

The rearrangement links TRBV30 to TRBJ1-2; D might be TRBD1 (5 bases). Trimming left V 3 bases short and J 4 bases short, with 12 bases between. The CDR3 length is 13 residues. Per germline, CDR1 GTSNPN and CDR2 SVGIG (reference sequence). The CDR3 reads CAWRVPGTYGYTF. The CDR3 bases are TGTGCCTGGAGAGTTCCAGGGACCTATGGCTACACCTTC.

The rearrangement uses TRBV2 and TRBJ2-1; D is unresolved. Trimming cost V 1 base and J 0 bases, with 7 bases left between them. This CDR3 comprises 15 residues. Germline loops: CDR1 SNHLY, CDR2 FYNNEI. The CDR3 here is CASSEDRSSYNEQFF. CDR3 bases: TGTGCCAGCAGTGAAGACCGGAGCTCCTACAATGAGCAGTTCTTC.

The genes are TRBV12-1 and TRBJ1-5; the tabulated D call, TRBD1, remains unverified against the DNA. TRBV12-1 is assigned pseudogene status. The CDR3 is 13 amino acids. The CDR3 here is CANKGPSNQPQHF. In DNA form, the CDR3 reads TGTGCCAACAAGGGGCCTAGCAATCAGCCCCAGCATTTT.

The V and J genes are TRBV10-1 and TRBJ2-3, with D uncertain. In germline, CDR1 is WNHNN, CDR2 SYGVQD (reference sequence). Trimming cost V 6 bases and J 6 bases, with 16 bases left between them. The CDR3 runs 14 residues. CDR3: CASRAHPSADTQYF. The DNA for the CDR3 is TGCGCCAGCAGGGCCCACCCCTCGGCGGATACGCAGTATTTT.

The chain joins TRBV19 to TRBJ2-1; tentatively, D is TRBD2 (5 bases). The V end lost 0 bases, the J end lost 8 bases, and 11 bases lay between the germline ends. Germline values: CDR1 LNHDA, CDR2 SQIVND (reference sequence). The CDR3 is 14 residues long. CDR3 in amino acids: CASSIDLEGYEQFF. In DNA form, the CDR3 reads TGTGCCAGTAGTATAGATCTTGAGGGCTATGAGCAGTTCTTC.

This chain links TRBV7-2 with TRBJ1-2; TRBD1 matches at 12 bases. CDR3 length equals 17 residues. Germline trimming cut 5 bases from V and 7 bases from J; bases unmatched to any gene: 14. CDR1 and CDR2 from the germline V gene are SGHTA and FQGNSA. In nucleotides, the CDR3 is TGTGCCAGCAGCCGGACTTTAACCGGGACAGGGGGCTTTGGCTACACCTTC. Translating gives CASSRTLTGTGGFGYTF.

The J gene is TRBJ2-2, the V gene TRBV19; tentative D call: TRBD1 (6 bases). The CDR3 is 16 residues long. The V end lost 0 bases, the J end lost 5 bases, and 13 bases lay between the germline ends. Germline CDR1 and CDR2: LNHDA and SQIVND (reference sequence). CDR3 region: CASSIDPDRLTGELFF. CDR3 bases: TGTGCCAGTAGTATAGATCCCGACAGGTTGACCGGGGAGCTGTTTTTT. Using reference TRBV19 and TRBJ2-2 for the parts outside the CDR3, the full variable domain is DGGITQSPKYLFRKEGQNVTLSCEQNLNHDAMYWYRQDPGQGLRLIYYSQIVNDFQKGDIAEGYSVSREKKESFPLTVTSAQKNPTAFYLCASSIDPDRLTGELFFGEGSRLTVL.

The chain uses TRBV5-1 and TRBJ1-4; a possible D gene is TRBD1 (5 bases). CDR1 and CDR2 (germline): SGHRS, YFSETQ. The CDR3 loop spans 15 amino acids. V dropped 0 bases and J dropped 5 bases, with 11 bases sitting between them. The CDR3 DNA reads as TGCGCCAGCAGCTTGGAGATGGGACTCAATGAAAAACTGTTTTTT. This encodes CASSLEMGLNEKLFF.

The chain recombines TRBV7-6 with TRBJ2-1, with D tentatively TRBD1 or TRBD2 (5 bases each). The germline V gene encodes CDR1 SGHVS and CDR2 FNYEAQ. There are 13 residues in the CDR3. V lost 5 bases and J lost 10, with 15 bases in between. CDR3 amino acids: CASSHPKGREQFF. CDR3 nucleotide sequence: TGTGCCAGCAGCCACCCGAAGGGACGGGAGCAGTTCTTC.

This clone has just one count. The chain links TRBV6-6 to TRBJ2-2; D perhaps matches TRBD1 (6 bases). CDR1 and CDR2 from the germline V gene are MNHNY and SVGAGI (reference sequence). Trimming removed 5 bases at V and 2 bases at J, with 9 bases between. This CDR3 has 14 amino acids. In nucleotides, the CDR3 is TGTGCCAGCAGTAGGACAGTAAACACCGGGGAGCTGTTTTTT. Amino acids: CASSRTVNTGELFF.

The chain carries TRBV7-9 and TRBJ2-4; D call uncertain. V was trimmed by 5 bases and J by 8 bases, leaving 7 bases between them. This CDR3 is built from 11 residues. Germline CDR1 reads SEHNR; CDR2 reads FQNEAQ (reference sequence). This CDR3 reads CASSPLDIQYF. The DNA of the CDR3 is TGTGCCAGCAGCCCCCTGGACATTCAGTACTTC.